This entry lists 24 T cell receptor beta chains sequenced from one sample in a study of blood T cells in healthy people across ages. A sample-barcoded 5' primer and a J-beta primer mix were used in a second PCR of roughly 6 to 11 cycles. TCRdb itself ran the 5' RACE reads through MiXCR, one entry per CDR3 protein. The sample holds approximately 1,700,000 distinct CDR3 sequences, approximately 40% seen once. The sequenced sample consisted of blood. The receptors stem from a human donor in good health.

V and J are TRBV7-9 and TRBJ1-2; D is ambiguous. CDR3 size: 14 residues. Trimming took 2 bases from V and 0 from J, leaving 7 bases between them. The germline CDR1 and CDR2 sequences are SEHNR and FQNEAQ (reference sequence). CDR3 residues: CASSLLIANYGYTF. CDR3 DNA sequence: TGTGCCAGCAGCTTACTGATCGCTAACTATGGCTACACCTTC.

This clonotype has a handful of counts. The rearrangement joins TRBV3-1 to TRBJ2-4, with TRBD2 as a possible D gene (5 bases). This CDR3 spans 15 amino acids. V was trimmed by 1 base and J by 8 bases, leaving 15 bases between them. CDR1 LGHDT and CDR2 YNNKEL come from the germline V gene (reference sequence). CDR3 in amino acids: CASSQVEKVGDIQYF. The CDR3 DNA is TGTGCCAGCAGCCAAGTAGAGAAGGTCGGGGACATTCAGTACTTC.

V gene TRBV12-3 or TRBV12-4 combines with J gene TRBJ1-4, with D possibly being TRBD1 (5 bases). V was cut by 2 bases and J by 8 bases, with 18 bases left in between. There are 16 residues in the CDR3. The CDR3 sequence is CASSLRRPPNREKLFF. The CDR3 DNA reads as TGTGCCAGCAGTTTAAGACGGCCACCCAACAGGGAAAAACTGTTTTTT.

This clonotype turned up a few times. The V and J genes are TRBV15 and TRBJ1-5; D ambiguous. The CDR3 is 14 amino acids. Per germline, CDR1 LNHNV and CDR2 YYDKDF (reference sequence). V lost 0 bases, J lost 4 bases, and 7 bases lay in between. CDR3 loop: CATSRDRSNQPQHF. In DNA, the CDR3 is TGTGCCACCAGCAGAGATCGGAGTAATCAGCCCCAGCATTTT.

This clonotype was seen a few times. The V gene is TRBV18, the J gene TRBJ1-2; unclear D gene. Trimming removed 0 bases from V and 4 bases from J, with 9 bases in between. This CDR3 region has 14 residues. CDR1 KGHSH and CDR2 LQKENI come from the germline V gene. The DNA of the CDR3 is TGTGCCAGCTCACCACCGCAGGAAAGCTATGGCTACACCTTC. Translated: CASSPPQESYGYTF.

The V call is TRBV4-3, the J call TRBJ2-1; D is ambiguous. CDR1 and CDR2 (germline): LGHNA, YSLEER. The V gene lost 1 base and the J gene lost 4 bases, with 14 bases spanning the gap. This CDR3 is 16 amino acids long. The CDR3 DNA reads TGCGCCAGCAGCCAAGGGAGTAGTCCCAGTTACAATGAGCAGTTCTTC. The encoded protein is CASSQGSSPSYNEQFF.

This chain links TRBV4-2 with TRBJ2-4, with a tentative D call TRBD2 (7 bases). CDR3 size: 16 residues. Germline V CDR1 and CDR2: LGHNA, YNFKEQ. The germline V and J ends were trimmed by 0 bases and 6 bases, with 15 bases remaining between them. The DNA for the CDR3 is TGTGCCAGCAGCCAAGATGAGGGGGGGGCCGCAAACATTCAGTACTTC. Translation gives CASSQDEGGAANIQYF.

V usage is TRBV5-1 and J usage is TRBJ1-4, with a possible D match to TRBD1 (5 bases). V lost 6 bases, J lost 8 bases, and 20 bases lay in between. The CDR3 length is 15 residues. Germline assignment: CDR1 SGHRS and CDR2 YFSETQ. The CDR3 region is CASNLRGELGEKLFF. The CDR3, as DNA: TGCGCCAGCAACCTACGGGGGGAGTTAGGGGAAAAACTGTTTTTT.

J is TRBJ2-7 and V is TRBV6-5, with D perhaps being TRBD1 or TRBD2 (6 bases each). The CDR3 is 17 residues long. Germline lookup yields CDR1 MNHEY and CDR2 SVGAGI. The ends were cut back, 0 bases at V and 0 bases at J, with 15 bases in the middle. This CDR3 is CASSYSIPRGHSYEQYF. The CDR3, as DNA: TGTGCCAGCAGTTACTCGATACCCCGGGGGCACTCCTACGAGCAGTACTTC.

This clonotype appeared a few times. A much larger clone lies a single base off, so this may be a read error. The chain joins TRBV28 to TRBJ2-3, with 7 bases identical to TRBD1. Germline assignment: CDR1 MDHEN and CDR2 SYDVKM. V lost 10 bases, J lost 3 bases, and 13 bases stayed unmatched. This CDR3 region has 15 residues. This CDR3 is CATTGQSLMTDTQYF. The CDR3 DNA sequence: TGTGCCACTACGGGACAGTCCCTCATGACAGATACGCAGTATTTT.

This clonotype came up a few times. The chain couples TRBV28 to TRBJ1-2; D unresolved. Germline V gene sequence: CDR1 MDHEN, CDR2 SYDVKM. CDR3 length equals 13 residues. V was pared by 3 bases and J by 0 bases, with 5 bases between. The CDR3 coding sequence is TGTGCCAGCAGTTTCCAGCCTAACTATGGCTACACCTTC. It yields the protein CASSFQPNYGYTF.

The V gene is TRBV6-6, the J gene TRBJ1-2; D is undetermined. CDR1 MNHNY and CDR2 SVGAGI come from the germline V gene (reference sequence). The V gene lost 8 bases and the J gene lost 0 bases, with 19 bases spanning the gap. CDR3 size: 16 residues. The CDR3 DNA follows: TGTGCCAGCGTCGGGGAGGGCCGAGCTTCTAACTATGGCTACACCTTC. Its protein product is CASVGEGRASNYGYTF.

V and J are TRBV29-1 and TRBJ2-5; D is unclear. The V and J ends lost 4 bases and 11 bases respectively, with 17 bases between them. CDR1 and CDR2 (germline): SQVTM, ANQGSEA. This CDR3 is built from 12 residues. CDR3 DNA: TGCAGCGTTGTGCCGACCCACAATGAGCAGTACTTC. Amino acid sequence: CSVVPTHNEQYF.

This clonotype was counted only a few times. The J gene is TRBJ1-2, the V gene TRBV5-5, with 10 bases that match TRBD1. The CDR3 consists of 15 residues. V lost 4 bases to trimming and J lost 3 bases; unmatched junction nucleotides: 6. Germline assignment: CDR1 SGHKS and CDR2 YYEKEE (reference sequence). Written as DNA, the CDR3 is TGTGCCAGCAGCCCCGGGACAGGGGTGTACTATGGCTACACCTTC. The encoded protein is CASSPGTGVYYGYTF. Full variable domain (missing parts from reference TRBV5-5 and TRBJ1-2): DAGVTQSPTHLIKTRGQQVTLRCSPISGHKSVSWYQQVLGQGPQFIFQYYEKEERGRGNFPDRFSARQFPNYSSELNVNALLLGDSALYLCASSPGTGVYYGYTFGSGTRLTVV.

This clonotype was seen more than once but under ten times. V is TRBV7-6 and J is TRBJ2-4, with a weak D call TRBD2 (6 bases). Trimming took 5 bases from V and 0 from J, leaving 20 bases between them. Germline V gives CDR1 SGHVS, CDR2 FNYEAQ. The CDR3 has 18 amino acids. The CDR3 region is CASSPHSSEIRAKNIQYF. In nucleotides, the CDR3 is TGTGCCAGCAGCCCCCACTCTAGCGAGATAAGAGCCAAAAACATTCAGTACTTC. The full variable domain, its missing parts supplied by reference TRBV7-6 and TRBJ2-4, is GAGVSQSPRYKVTKRGQDVALRCDPISGHVSLYWYRQALGQGPEFLTYFNYEAQQDKSGLPNDRFSAERPEGSISTLTIQRTEQRDSAMYRCASSPHSSEIRAKNIQYFGAGTRLSVL.

A few counts support this clonotype. V usage is TRBV7-2 and J usage is TRBJ2-4, with 12 bases lining up with TRBD2. The end of the DNA aligns better with TRBJ2-5, so the J call may be wrong. Per the germline V gene, CDR1 is SGHTA and CDR2 is FQGNSA. The CDR3 contains 17 residues. For the CDR3, the DNA is TGTGCCAGCAGCTTACGACTAGCGGGGGTTTCTCAAGAGACCCAGTACTTC. It encodes CASSLRLAGVSQETQYF.

The chain combines TRBV3-1 with TRBJ2-1, with D unresolved. This CDR3 contains 13 residues. Trimming cost V 6 bases and J 6 bases, with 12 bases left between them. CDR1 LGHDT and CDR2 YNNKEL come from the germline V gene (reference sequence). The CDR3 reads CASRDLWGNEQFF. DNA for the CDR3: TGTGCCAGCAGGGACCTTTGGGGCAATGAGCAGTTCTTC.

This clonotype was recorded a few times. This chain joins TRBV4-3 and TRBJ1-2; no definite D call. The V gene's germline CDR1 is LGHNA and CDR2 YSLEER. This CDR3 is built from 15 residues. The V gene lost 1 base and the J gene lost 2 bases, with 11 bases spanning the gap. Written as DNA, the CDR3 is TGCGCCAGCAGCCAAGGTAGCAGCCCCAACTATGGCTACACCTTC. This codes for CASSQGSSPNYGYTF.

Regarding this clonotype: At one end the junction does not follow the germline gene, possibly because of a read error. In nucleotides, the CDR3 is TGTGCCAGCAGCTTAGTGGACAGGGTGGGAGAGACCCAGGACTTC. Its translation: CASSLVDRVGETQDF. The chain links TRBV7-8 to TRBJ2-5; 8 bases fit TRBD1. CDR3 length equals 15 residues. CDR1 is SGHVS and CDR2 is FQNEAQ in the germline V gene.

Concerning this clonotype itself: At one end, the junction sequence differs from germline, possibly due to a read error. The chain joins TRBV6-1 to TRBJ1-2, with TRBD1 matching 10 bases. The V gene's germline CDR1 is MNHNS and CDR2 SASEGT. The CDR3 is 18 residues long. As DNA, the CDR3 is TGCGGCCGTGGGGATTTCAACCGACCGGGACAGGGGTGCAGTGGCTACACCTTC. Translated: CGRGDFNRPGQGCSGYTF.

This clonotype was counted only a few times. The rearrangement joins TRBV27 to TRBJ2-3; 7 positions match TRBD2. After removal of 5 bases from V and 0 bases from J, the junction contained 5 bases not matched to a gene. The CDR3 length is 15 residues. Germline lookup yields CDR1 MNHEY and CDR2 SMNVEV (reference sequence). CDR3 protein: CASSRSGASTDTQYF. The CDR3 DNA follows: TGTGCCAGCAGTCGGAGCGGGGCTAGCACAGATACGCAGTATTTT.

This clonotype has just a few counts. The V gene is TRBV3-1, the J gene TRBJ1-2; D is unresolved. Trimming left V 2 bases short and J 0 bases short, with 4 bases between. CDR1 and CDR2 from the germline V gene are LGHDT and YNNKEL (reference sequence). The CDR3 spans 13 residues. Written as DNA, the CDR3 is TGTGCCAGCAGCCAACTTGCTAACTATGGCTACACCTTC. Translating gives CASSQLANYGYTF.

This chain joins TRBV24-1 and TRBJ2-3, with 9 bases aligning to TRBD1. This CDR3 spans 15 amino acids. Losses at the gene ends were 5 bases for V and 4 bases for J; bases not matched to a gene: 6. CDR1 and CDR2 from the germline V gene are KGHDR and SFDVKD. CDR3 amino acids: CATSAGQGRSDTQYF. CDR3 coding DNA: TGTGCCACCAGTGCTGGACAGGGGAGATCAGATACGCAGTATTTT.

In the case of this clonotype: Relative to the germline gene, one junction end is altered; a read error may explain this. The V gene is TRBV24-1, the J gene TRBJ2-3; D not certain. The CDR3 sequence is 13 residues long. The V gene's germline CDR1 is KGHDR and CDR2 SFDVKD. CDR3 in amino acids: CVTKLESTDTQYF. The CDR3 coding sequence is TGTGTCACCAAACTCGAAAGCACAGATACGCAGTATTTT.